Listed here are 17 T cell receptor beta chains from one sample, sequenced in a study of blood T cells in healthy people across ages. The use of a sample-barcoded 5' primer and a J-beta primer mix characterized a second PCR of roughly 7 to 11 cycles. In TCRdb, the 5' RACE reads were re-called with MiXCR into one record per CDR3 protein. The sample lists some 790,000 distinct CDR3 sequences, 29% occurring once. The sequencing input was blood. The receptors derive from a woman older than 75 in good health.

This clonotype showed up many times. The rearrangement links TRBV30 to TRBJ2-7; no clear D gene. Germline V gene sequence: CDR1 GTSNPN, CDR2 SVGIG (reference sequence). This CDR3 has 15 residues. Trimming cost V 1 base and J 6 bases, with 19 bases left between them. The CDR3 reads CAWSDASGDVGEQYF. The CDR3 nucleotides are TGTGCCTGGAGTGATGCTTCTGGGGATGTCGGCGAGCAGTACTTC.

The rearrangement links TRBV3-1 to TRBJ2-3; D possibly matches TRBD1 or TRBD2 (5 bases each). V lost 4 bases and J 2 bases, leaving 13 bases between the germline ends. Looked up from germline, CDR1 is LGHDT and CDR2 is YNNKEL (reference sequence). The CDR3 is 15 amino acids. This CDR3 is CASSRGAFHTDTQYF. The CDR3 DNA reads as TGTGCCAGCAGCCGAGGGGCCTTTCACACAGATACGCAGTATTTT.

The chain uses TRBV11-3 and TRBJ2-5; TRBD2 matches 12 bases. Per the germline V gene, CDR1 is SGHNT and CDR2 is YENEEA. Trimming cost V 4 bases and J 11 bases; bases outside gene matches: 14. This CDR3 is 16 amino acids long. CDR3 sequence (DNA): TGTGCCAGCAGCTCCGATCTAGCGGGGGGGTACAATGAGCAGTACTTC. Protein product: CASSSDLAGGYNEQYF. The variable domain in full, with the rest retrieved from reference TRBV11-3 and TRBJ2-5, is EAGVVQSPRYKIIEKKQPVAFWCNPISGHNTLYWYLQNLGQGPELLIRYENEEAVDDSQLPKDRFSAERLKGVDSTLKIQPAELGDSAVYLCASSSDLAGGYNEQYFGPGTRLLVL.

This clonotype was recorded at least ten times. This chain joins TRBV20-1 and TRBJ1-1; D gene unclear. Germline V lookup: CDR1 DFQATT, CDR2 SNEGSKA (reference sequence). This CDR3 is 12 amino acids long. Trimming cost V 1 base and J 0 bases, with 3 bases left between them. The CDR3 is CSARVMNTEAFF. The CDR3 DNA reads as TGCAGTGCTAGAGTGATGAACACTGAAGCTTTCTTT.

The chain recombines TRBV29-1 with TRBJ2-7; D ambiguous. The CDR3 runs to 9 residues. Germline V gene data show CDR1 as SQVTM and CDR2 as ANQGSEA. Trimming took 7 bases from V and 7 from J, leaving 8 bases between them. The CDR3 here is CSGREEQYF. In nucleotides, the CDR3 is TGCAGCGGGCGTGAGGAGCAGTACTTC.

This clonotype appeared many times. The chain joins TRBV20-1 to TRBJ2-3; 8 nucleotides agree with TRBD2. J was trimmed by 2 bases and V by 4 bases; bases with no gene match: 17. The CDR3 sequence is 18 residues long. Germline-derived CDR1 and CDR2 are DFQATT and SNEGSKA (reference sequence). DNA of the CDR3: TGCAGTGCTACAATTACCACGCTACGGGGGGGAGACACAGATACGCAGTATTTT. As protein: CSATITTLRGGDTDTQYF.

This clonotype was observed many times. The chain links TRBV20-1 to TRBJ1-2; tentative D call: TRBD1 (5 bases). The CDR3 spans 15 residues. Trimming removed 1 base at V and 4 bases at J, with 16 bases between. Germline V lookup: CDR1 DFQATT, CDR2 SNEGSKA (reference sequence). CDR3 amino acids: CSARVVGETAYGYTF. As DNA, the CDR3 is TGCAGTGCTAGAGTTGTGGGAGAGACAGCCTATGGCTACACCTTC.

As regards this clonotype: This may be a read error: a much more frequent sequence differs by one nucleotide. This chain joins TRBV29-1 and TRBJ1-2; the match to TRBD1 covers 7 bases. V trimming: 5 bases; J trimming: 8 bases; junction bases outside the gene matches: 5. The CDR3 extends over 11 amino acids. Germline V lookup: CDR1 SQVTM, CDR2 ANQGSEA. The DNA for the CDR3 is TGCAGCGTTATGACAGGGCACGGCTACACCTTC. Encoded protein: CSVMTGHGYTF.

This clonotype appeared a few times. The rearrangement joins TRBV6-1 to TRBJ2-5; 8 bases are shared with TRBD1. The CDR3 contains 14 residues. The V gene's germline CDR1 is MNHNS and CDR2 SASEGT. J gave up 4 bases and V 6 bases, and 7 bases lay outside the gene matches. CDR3 bases: TGTGCCAGCAGGCCGGACAGGGTCGTAGAGACCCAGTACTTC. Translated: CASRPDRVVETQYF.

Concerning this clonotype: It may be a read error: a sequence one base away is much more abundant. The chain links TRBV7-6 to TRBJ2-7; maybe TRBD1 (6 bases). This CDR3 has 13 residues. Germline loops: CDR1 SGHVS, CDR2 FNYEAQ. V dropped 5 bases and J dropped 12 bases, with 20 bases sitting between them. The CDR3 nucleotides are TGTGCCAGCAGCAGGGGGATTCAAGAGACCCGGTACTTC. The encoded protein is CASSRGIQETRYF.

The chain couples TRBV4-1 to TRBJ1-1; D gene unclear. Trimming cost V 0 bases and J 1 base, with 12 bases left between them. The germline CDR1 and CDR2 sequences are MGHRA and YSYEKL. The CDR3 extends over 16 amino acids. CDR3 protein: CASSQERSAGNTEAFF. The CDR3 DNA is TGCGCCAGCAGCCAAGAAAGATCGGCGGGGAACACTGAAGCTTTCTTT.

This clonotype was counted a few times. This sequence joins TRBV2 and TRBJ2-5; D may be TRBD1 or TRBD2 (6 bases each). The CDR3 consists of 15 residues. V lost 4 bases to trimming and J lost 2 bases, with 14 bases between them. Germline V gene data show CDR1 as SNHLY and CDR2 as FYNNEI. CDR3 bases: TGTGCCAGCAGTGGAGCGGGCAGGGGTCAAGAGACCCAGTACTTC. Translated: CASSGAGRGQETQYF.

This clonotype was recorded many times. The chain has TRBV6-2 or TRBV6-3 and TRBJ2-7; TRBD2 matches 7 bases. Germline values: CDR1 MNHEY, CDR2 SVGEGT. Germline trimming cut 5 bases from V and 6 bases from J; bases unmatched to any gene: 10. CDR3 length: 14 residues. The CDR3 loop reads CASSTGLLLGEQYF. In nucleotides, the CDR3 is TGTGCCAGCAGTACGGGACTACTTCTGGGCGAGCAGTACTTC.

This clonotype has more than one count but fewer than ten. This chain uses TRBV6-6 with TRBJ2-5; 9 nucleotides align to TRBD2. CDR3 length: 17 residues. Germline CDR1 and CDR2: MNHNY and SVGAGI (reference sequence). V was pared by 0 bases and J by 11 bases, with 16 bases of the junction left unmatched. CDR3 protein: CASSYSGGGASRNEQYF. Here the CDR3 DNA reads TGTGCCAGCAGTTACTCTGGCGGGGGGGCGTCCAGGAATGAGCAGTACTTC.

This clonotype was seen ten or more times. The chain has TRBV12-3 or TRBV12-4 and TRBJ1-2; D is unresolved. The ends were cut back, 1 base at V and 4 bases at J, with 7 bases in the middle. The CDR3 contains 13 residues. CDR3 bases: TGTGCCAGCAGTTTAGACTATCCCTATGGCTACACCTTC. Protein sequence: CASSLDYPYGYTF.

This clonotype has ten or more counts. The V gene is TRBV7-2, the J gene TRBJ1-2, with D unresolved. This CDR3 comprises 12 residues. V dropped 2 bases and J dropped 4 bases, with 5 bases sitting between them. Germline CDR1 is SGHTA and CDR2 is FQGNSA. DNA of the CDR3: TGTGCCAGCAGCTTAATTATCTATGGCTACACCTTC. This codes for CASSLIIYGYTF.

This clonotype was observed many times. The chain uses TRBV29-1 and TRBJ2-3, with D possibly TRBD2 on 6 matching bases. Germline CDR1 reads SQVTM; CDR2 reads ANQGSEA. The CDR3 runs to 13 residues. V lost 3 bases and J 2 bases, leaving 9 bases between the germline ends. The CDR3 loop is CSVEGGSTDTQYF. The CDR3 DNA sequence: TGCAGCGTTGAGGGGGGATCCACAGATACGCAGTATTTT.